Included here is one TCR beta chain sequence, with context. Its matching antigen is unknown. After removal of 2 bases from V and 5 bases from J, the junction contained 10 bases not matched to a gene. CDR1 and CDR2 (germline): SGHNT, YYREEE (reference sequence). The CDR3 runs to 16 residues. These data originate in a study of cytomegalovirus exposure and HLA in healthy donors. The overall study: Inside one of the first data releases sat tens of millions of unique TCRs taken from HLA-typed donors. Study-wide results and caveats: With DRB1 most and HLA-C fewest, TCR association rates differed between HLA loci in a later analysis. Presence/absence analyses supposed approximately even sequencing depth among donors. A link between a missense DCLRE1C variant and TCR beta V- and J-gene trimming emerged from a later analysis.

The PCR used 60 Vbeta and 13 Jbeta primers. Repertoires were generated with immunoSEQ multiplex PCR, while TCRdb's copy carries only in-frame clones and drops some. The sample carries some 170,000 clones, about 9% recorded once. This clonotype was obtained from a woman aged 30 to 39 in good health and CMV-seropositive. This chain connects TRBV5-4 to TRBJ2-7, with 10 bases that match TRBD1. The sample consisted of PBMCs. The CDR3 sequence: CASSFRQGAIENEQYF. The CDR3 DNA sequence: TGTGCCAGCAGCTTCCGACAGGGGGCAATCGAAAACGAGCAGTACTTC.